These 3 T cell receptor beta chains came from one sample sequenced in a study of blood T cell repertoires in COVID-19. Only in-frame clones appear in the TCRdb table, and some are missing; sequencing was by immunoSEQ multiplex PCR. This table has roughly 97,000 clones, approximately 90% appearing once. Sequenced input: peripheral blood. The source is a man aged 55 to 69 with acute or convalescent COVID-19.

This chain links TRBV12-5 with TRBJ2-5, with D possibly TRBD1 on 6 matching bases. The germline CDR1 and CDR2 sequences are LGHNT and FRNRAP. The CDR3 sequence is 16 residues long. Between the trimmed V and J ends, which lost 4 bases and 4 bases, there was a span of 19 bases. CDR3: CASGSPLQGFSETQYF. The CDR3 coding sequence is TGTGCTAGTGGTTCGCCCCTACAGGGTTTTTCAGAGACCCAGTACTTC. The entire variable domain, with the rest obtained from reference TRBV12-5 and TRBJ2-5, is as follows: DARVTQTPRHKVTEMGQEVTMRCQPILGHNTVFWYRQTMMQGLELLAYFRNRAPLDDSGMPKDRFSAEMPDATLATLKIQPSEPRDSAVYFCASGSPLQGFSETQYFGPGTRLLVL.

This clone was counted once. Here the CDR3 reads CASSKSRGQTEAFF. In nucleotides, the CDR3 is TGTGCCAGCAGCAAATCCAGGGGGCAGACTGAAGCTTTCTTT. V gene TRBV21-1 combines with J gene TRBJ1-1; no DNA check was done on the table's D call, TRBD1. TRBV21-1 is listed as a pseudogene. CDR3 length: 14 residues.

The chain is built from TRBV18 and TRBJ2-2, with 10 nucleotides matching TRBD2. V lost 0 bases and J lost 5; bases outside the gene matches: 3. Germline CDR1 is KGHSH and CDR2 is LQKENI. This CDR3 spans 16 amino acids. The CDR3 reads CASSPPGLASTGELFF. The DNA for the CDR3 is TGTGCCAGCTCACCACCGGGACTAGCGAGTACCGGGGAGCTGTTTTTT. Combining the CDR3 with reference TRBV18 and TRBJ2-2 gives the whole variable domain NAGVMQNPRHLVRRRGQEARLRCSPMKGHSHVYWYRQLPEEGLKFMVYLQKENIIDESGMPKERFSAEFPKEGPSILRIQQVVRGDSAAYFCASSPPGLASTGELFFGEGSRLTVL.